A selection of T cell receptor beta chains follows, all from one sample in a study of response to subunit inactivated influenza vaccine. TCRdb recomputed calls from the RT-PCR reads with MiXCR, one row per CDR3 protein. The sample yields 500,000 to 600,000 distinct CDR3 sequences, over 9% seen once. The sample was also reused in another study, on T cells expressing NK-cell markers.

This specimen was PBMCs from blood, taken on the day of vaccination. Receptor source: a man aged 50 to 59 who received an inactivated influenza vaccine. Both conserved end residues are part of each CDR3. D genes are given only for firm matches. The size entry is marked missing in some rows and otherwise reads once, few, many or a size class.

v_call	clone_size	j_call	d_call	cdr3_aa	cdr3_nt
TRBV12-3/TRBV12-4	many	TRBJ2-3	TRBD2	CASSGLEAQYF	TGTGCCAGCAGTGGACTAGAGGCGCAGTATTTT
TRBV6-4	NA	TRBJ2-1	TRBD2	CASSAGTSGGDRDEQFF	TGTGCCAGCAGTGCGGGAACTAGCGGGGGGGACCGGGATGAGCAGTTCTTC
TRBV6-5	few	TRBJ2-3	NA	CASSYSGGANTDTQYF	TGTGCCAGCAGTTACTCTGGGGGTGCCAACACAGATACGCAGTATTTT
TRBV10-3	few	TRBJ2-7	TRBD2	CAISEGTSGVYEQYF	TGTGCCATCAGTGAGGGGACTAGCGGGGTCTACGAGCAGTACTTC
TRBV6-5	NA	TRBJ2-5	NA	CASSYSASVRETQYF	TGTGCCAGCAGTTACTCCGCTAGCGTGAGGGAGACCCAGTACTTC
TRBV11-2	NA	TRBJ1-2	NA	CASSLRLGINGYTF	TGTGCCAGCAGCTTGAGGTTGGGGATAAATGGCTACACCTTC
TRBV5-1	few	TRBJ2-2	NA	CASSYETGELFF	TGCGCCAGCAGCTACGAGACCGGGGAGCTGTTTTTT
TRBV20-1	NA	TRBJ2-5	NA	CSARPEGETQYF	TGCAGTGCTAGACCGGAAGGAGAGACCCAGTACTTC
TRBV5-1	NA	TRBJ2-3	TRBD2	CASSVGLAGVGTDTQYF	TGCGCCAGCAGCGTGGGACTAGCGGGGGTTGGGACAGATACGCAGTATTTT
TRBV18	many	TRBJ2-5	NA	CASSPPMGQETQYF	TGTGCCAGCTCACCGCCCATGGGGCAAGAGACCCAGTACTTC
TRBV20-1	many	TRBJ1-1	NA	CSAIHNTEAFF	TGCAGTGCTATTCATAACACTGAAGCTTTCTTT
TRBV19	NA	TRBJ2-3	NA	CASSGLPGATDTQYF	TGTGCCAGTAGTGGTCTACCGGGGGCAACAGATACGCAGTATTTT
TRBV14	NA	TRBJ2-7	NA	CASSPLRAYEHYF	TGTGCCAGCAGCCCCCTCCGTGCCTACGAGCATTACTTC
TRBV7-9	NA	TRBJ2-4	TRBD1	CASSQGTAPGHIQYF	TGTGCCAGCAGCCAAGGGACAGCCCCGGGCCACATTCAGTACTTC
TRBV6-1	NA	TRBJ2-1	TRBD1	CASSVGTEYNEQFF	TGTGCCAGCAGTGTGGGGACAGAATACAATGAGCAGTTCTTC
TRBV18	few	TRBJ2-5	NA	CASSPLRVSGETQYF	TGTGCCAGCTCACCACTGAGGGTGTCGGGAGAGACCCAGTACTTC
TRBV24-1	many	TRBJ2-4	TRBD1	CATSRTPGQGAKNIQYF	TGTGCCACCAGTAGAACGCCGGGACAGGGAGCCAAAAACATTCAGTACTTC
TRBV6-5	NA	TRBJ1-4	TRBD1	CASSWTGGFEKLFF	TGTGCCAGCAGTTGGACAGGCGGGTTTGAAAAACTGTTTTTT
TRBV28	few	TRBJ2-3	TRBD2	CASSLSRLAGGTDTQYF	TGTGCCAGCAGTTTATCTAGGCTAGCGGGCGGCACAGATACGCAGTATTTT
TRBV7-2	few	TRBJ2-1	NA	CASSPGIAASHEQFF	TGTGCCAGCAGCCCAGGTATAGCGGCCAGCCATGAGCAGTTCTTC
TRBV7-2	NA	TRBJ1-2	TRBD1	CASSSGQTYGYTF	TGTGCCAGCAGCTCGGGACAGACCTATGGCTACACCTTC
TRBV4-2	few	TRBJ2-7	TRBD1	CASSQEYRGESEQYF	TGTGCCAGCAGCCAAGAATACAGGGGTGAGTCAGAGCAGTACTTC
TRBV6-2/TRBV6-3	NA	TRBJ2-4	NA	CATMKRARVGDIQYF	TGTGCCACTATGAAGAGGGCCAGGGTAGGGGACATTCAGTACTTC
TRBV5-1	medium-sized	TRBJ2-7	NA	CASSLTTLIYSYEQYF	TGCGCCAGCAGCTTGACCACACTCATCTACTCCTACGAGCAGTACTTC
TRBV7-9	NA	TRBJ1-2	NA	CASDRDGATYGYTF	TGTGCCAGCGACCGGGACGGAGCAACCTATGGCTACACCTTC
TRBV2	once	TRBJ2-2	TRBD2	CASSGMGAGELFF	TGTGCCAGTAGCGGGATGGGGGCCGGGGAGCTGTTTTTT
TRBV5-1	NA	TRBJ1-2	NA	CASSLGASMDYTF	TGCGCCAGCAGCTTGGGTGCTTCTATGGACTACACCTTC
TRBV21-1	many	TRBJ2-3	NA	CASSSREGHDTQYF	TGTGCCAGCTCATCGCGGGAGGGCCACGATACGCAGTATTTT
TRBV4-3	many	TRBJ2-1	NA	CASSQDPNLNEQFF	TGCGCCAGCAGCCAGGACCCAAATCTCAATGAGCAGTTCTTC
TRBV5-5	once	TRBJ2-5	NA	CASSMSSGQQETQYF	TGTGCCAGCAGCATGAGTTCGGGCCAGCAAGAGACCCAGTACTTC
TRBV24-1	NA	TRBJ2-3	TRBD2	CATSDRRLAGTDTQYF	TGTGCCACCAGTGACCGGAGACTAGCGGGCACAGATACGCAGTATTTT
TRBV7-8	NA	TRBJ2-1	TRBD2	CASSLRSGRAHSYNEQFF	TGTGCCAGCAGCTTACGTAGCGGGAGGGCTCACTCCTACAATGAGCAGTTCTTC
TRBV29-1	NA	TRBJ2-1	TRBD1	CSVVPPGQGIHEQFF	TGCAGCGTTGTCCCCCCGGGACAGGGCATTCATGAGCAGTTCTTC
TRBV12-3/TRBV12-4	NA	TRBJ1-2	TRBD1	CASRPSGTAGGYTF	TGTGCCAGCAGACCTAGTGGGACAGCTGGAGGCTACACCTTC
TRBV5-1	many	TRBJ2-3	NA	CASSLRHLTDTQYF	TGCGCCAGCTCTCTCCGACATCTCACAGATACGCAGTATTTT
TRBV4-1	few	TRBJ2-3	TRBD2	CASSQDQVVRRGDTTDTQYF	TGCGCCAGCAGCCAAGATCAGGTCGTTAGGCGGGGGGACACCACAGATACGCAGTATTTT
TRBV18	many	TRBJ2-1	NA	CASSRQGLYNEQFF	TGTGCCAGCTCACGCCAGGGGCTTTACAATGAGCAGTTCTTC
TRBV27	many	TRBJ1-2	TRBD1	CASSFRGQGATNYGYTF	TGTGCCAGCAGTTTCCGGGGGCAGGGGGCTACTAACTATGGCTACACCTTC
TRBV4-2	few	TRBJ1-6	NA	CASSHPGPTNSPLHF	TGTGCCAGCAGCCACCCGGGCCCAACAAATTCACCCCTCCACTTT
TRBV15	NA	TRBJ2-7	TRBD1	CATSREDRAALYF	TGTGCCACCAGCAGAGAAGACAGGGCAGCCCTATACTTC
TRBV5-1	NA	TRBJ2-4	NA	CASSGATVGIQYF	TGCGCCAGCAGCGGGGCGACAGTAGGCATTCAGTACTTC
TRBV19	few	TRBJ1-2	NA	CASSMVMRLGYTF	TGTGCCAGTAGTATGGTAATGCGTTTGGGCTACACCTTC
TRBV6-5	few	TRBJ2-7	NA	CASSYSGTEYF	TGTGCCAGCAGTTACTCGGGCACGGAGTACTTC
TRBV5-1	NA	TRBJ1-6	NA	CASSLMGPLPATLHF	TGCGCCAGCAGCTTGATGGGGCCGCTCCCGGCCACCCTCCACTTT
TRBV2	NA	TRBJ2-2	TRBD2	CASSERSGGAAGELFF	TGTGCCAGCAGTGAAAGGAGCGGGGGGGCCGCCGGGGAGCTGTTTTTT
TRBV28	NA	TRBJ2-1	NA	CASSPHFSTAYNEQFF	TGTGCCAGCAGTCCGCACTTTTCTACCGCCTACAATGAGCAGTTCTTC
TRBV4-2	NA	TRBJ1-6	NA	CASSQERRRDSPLHF	TGTGCCAGCAGCCAAGAACGACGGAGAGATTCACCCCTCCACTTT
TRBV7-8	NA	TRBJ2-1	NA	CASSLSRGSEQFF	TGTGCCAGCAGCTTATCGAGGGGCAGTGAGCAGTTCTTC
TRBV20-1	NA	TRBJ2-5	NA	CSAPAELARGIETQYF	TGCAGTGCCCCAGCCGAACTAGCTAGGGGGATAGAGACCCAGTACTTC
TRBV2	NA	TRBJ2-7	NA	CTSSGLSGEQYF	TGTACCAGCAGTGGTCTGTCGGGCGAGCAGTACTTC
TRBV6-1	few	TRBJ2-1	TRBD2	CASSQLAGGPYEQFF	TGTGCCAGCAGCCAACTAGCGGGGGGGCCCTATGAGCAGTTCTTC
TRBV20-1	many	TRBJ2-1	NA	CSARAPPYYNEQFF	TGCAGTGCTAGAGCCCCGCCTTACTACAATGAGCAGTTCTTC
TRBV28	many	TRBJ1-3	NA	CASSLRGTGNTIYF	TGTGCCAGCAGTTTGCGAGGGACTGGAAACACCATATATTTT
TRBV11-2	NA	TRBJ2-1	NA	CASSLGGTLGEQFF	TGTGCCAGCAGCTTAGGGGGCACCCTGGGGGAGCAGTTCTTC
TRBV19	NA	TRBJ2-5	TRBD1	CASTQGPWDRETQYF	TGTGCCAGTACTCAAGGCCCTTGGGACAGGGAGACCCAGTACTTC